These 21 T cell receptor beta chains came from one sample sequenced in a study of response to subunit inactivated influenza vaccine. Via MiXCR, TCRdb re-called the RT-PCR reads, giving one row per CDR3 protein. The sample consists of 550,000 to 800,000 distinct CDR3 sequences, 15% to 19% of them appearing once. The sample was PBMCs from blood, taken roughly 12 days after vaccination. All receptors derive from a man between 45 and 60 years old who received an inactivated influenza vaccine.

The V call is TRBV27, the J call TRBJ1-6, with unresolved D. In germline, CDR1 is MNHEY, CDR2 SMNVEV (reference sequence). The CDR3 length is 18 residues. The V gene lost 7 bases and the J gene lost 0 bases, with 19 bases spanning the gap. CDR3 sequence (DNA): TGTGCCAGCACTACTTTGGCCCTTGCAGCCTCCTATAATTCACCCCTCCACTTT. Encoded protein: CASTTLALAASYNSPLHF.

This clonotype occurred many times. V and J are TRBV6-5 and TRBJ1-2, with D unresolved. The CDR3 consists of 15 residues. V lost 0 bases and J lost 7, with 15 bases in between. The germline gives CDR1 MNHEY, CDR2 SVGAGI. CDR3 in DNA: TGTGCCAGCAGTTACTCGTGGCAGGCAGTCGGTGGCTACACCTTC. Translation: CASSYSWQAVGGYTF.

In DNA form, the CDR3 reads TGTGCCAGTAGGACGGGACTAGCGGGTTTTAATCCCCCGTTCTTC. This sequence encodes CASRTGLAGFNPPFF. J is TRBJ2-1 and V is TRBV19, with 12 bases matching TRBD2. This CDR3 is 15 amino acids long. After removal of 6 bases from V and 15 bases from J, the junction contained 15 bases not matched to a gene. From germline, CDR1 is LNHDA and CDR2 SQIVND (reference sequence).

This clonotype was seen a handful of times. The gene calls are TRBV12-3 or TRBV12-4 and TRBJ2-1, with TRBD2 matching over 8 bases. With V trimmed by 3 bases and J by 5 bases, 21 bases remained unmatched. The CDR3 runs 20 residues. The CDR3 DNA sequence: TGTGCCAGCAGTTTCATTGTTCGAAGTCGGGAGGGCCCCATTCACAATGAGCAGTTCTTC. It specifies CASSFIVRSREGPIHNEQFF.

This clonotype was counted a few times. The genes are TRBV24-1 and TRBJ2-3; the D is unclear. CDR1 and CDR2 (germline): KGHDR, SFDVKD. V lost 1 base, J lost 0 bases, and 19 bases lay in between. The CDR3 extends over 19 amino acids. The CDR3 region is CATSDLPAFTEASTDTQYF. The DNA of the CDR3 is TGTGCCACCAGTGATTTACCAGCCTTTACTGAAGCTAGCACAGATACGCAGTATTTT.

This clonotype came up many times. The chain recombines TRBV27 with TRBJ2-1; TRBD1 matches 7 bases. There are 15 residues in the CDR3. The germline gives CDR1 MNHEY, CDR2 SMNVEV (reference sequence). Trimming at V came to 3 bases and at J to 8 bases, leaving 10 bases not matched to a gene. In DNA form, the CDR3 reads TGTGCCAGCAGTTTCCCCGGGACAGCGAACGATGAGCAGTTCTTC. Amino acid sequence: CASSFPGTANDEQFF.

This clonotype was counted at least ten times. The genes are TRBV10-3 and TRBJ2-2; 9 bases are shared with TRBD2. The CDR3 sequence is 16 residues long. Germline V CDR1 and CDR2: ENHRY, SYGVKD. With 4 bases clipped from V and 4 bases from J, the junction kept 7 bases outside the gene matches. Here the CDR3 reads CAISVVAGDITGELFF. DNA for the CDR3: TGTGCCATCAGTGTAGTAGCGGGAGACATCACCGGGGAGCTGTTTTTT.

This clonotype was seen many times. The V and J genes are TRBV5-1 and TRBJ2-2; D remains unclear. V lost 0 bases, J lost 1 base, and 7 bases lay in between. The CDR3 contains 15 residues. Germline V gene sequence: CDR1 SGHRS, CDR2 YFSETQ. CDR3 in amino acids: CASSLETRNTGELFF. CDR3 nucleotides: TGCGCCAGCAGCTTGGAGACACGGAACACCGGGGAGCTGTTTTTT.

This clonotype appeared a single time. This sequence joins TRBV18 and TRBJ2-7, with unresolved D. V was cut by 1 base and J by 0 bases, with 10 bases left in between. The CDR3 has 15 residues. Germline V gene sequence: CDR1 KGHSH, CDR2 LQKENI. CDR3 loop: CASSPRSRSSYEQYF. CDR3 bases: TGTGCCAGCTCACCACGATCCCGGAGCTCCTACGAGCAGTACTTC.

This clonotype was recorded a few times. The rearrangement joins TRBV6-2 or TRBV6-3 to TRBJ2-3; D assignment may be TRBD1 or TRBD2 (5 bases each). This CDR3 is built from 14 residues. V was cut by 2 bases and J by 2 bases, with 8 bases left in between. Germline CDR1 is MNHEY and CDR2 is SVGEGT. The CDR3 sequence: CASSYRGITDTQYF. CDR3 DNA: TGTGCCAGCAGTTACCGGGGCATCACAGATACGCAGTATTTT.

This clonotype was counted between two and nine times. The chain recombines TRBV5-1 with TRBJ2-5, with a possible D match to TRBD1 (6 bases). Germline lookup yields CDR1 SGHRS and CDR2 YFSETQ. The CDR3 is 15 amino acids. Trimming left V 0 bases short and J 4 bases short, with 13 bases between. The CDR3 nucleotides are TGCGCCAGCAGCTTGGAGACAGGTCTGGGAGAGACCCAGTACTTC. It translates to CASSLETGLGETQYF.

This clonotype was seen only a few times. The V gene is TRBV12-3 or TRBV12-4, the J gene TRBJ1-2, with TRBD1 as a possible D gene (6 bases). The V end lost 1 base, the J end lost 2 bases, and 14 bases lay between the germline ends. The CDR3 is 16 residues long. The CDR3, as DNA: TGTGCCAGCAGTTTAGTTCTCCAGGGGAGGAACTATGGCTACACCTTC. Translated: CASSLVLQGRNYGYTF.

The chain uses TRBV12-3 or TRBV12-4 and TRBJ1-5; D might be TRBD1 (5 bases). The CDR3 length is 15 residues. V was shortened by 6 bases and J by 5 bases, with 17 bases between the two germline ends. CDR3 nucleotide sequence: TGTGCCAGCAGCCAATCTCCCAGGGCTTATCAGCCCCAGCATTTT. This codes for CASSQSPRAYQPQHF.

This clonotype was picked up a small number of times. The CDR3 loop is CASSLRLGEQFF. In nucleotides, the CDR3 is TGTGCCAGCAGCTTGAGACTAGGAGAGCAGTTCTTC. V gene TRBV7-9 combines with J gene TRBJ2-1; maybe TRBD2 (6 bases). CDR3 length equals 12 residues. Trimming cost V 3 bases and J 10 bases, with 10 bases left between them. Germline V lookup: CDR1 SEHNR, CDR2 FQNEAQ (reference sequence).

The V gene is TRBV20-1, the J gene TRBJ1-2; 8 positions match TRBD1. This CDR3 contains 13 residues. Germline CDR1 reads DFQATT; CDR2 reads SNEGSKA (reference sequence). V lost 3 bases and J lost 5; bases outside the gene matches: 5. The CDR3 DNA sequence: TGCAGTGCTAGTGCGGGACAGGTATATGGCTACACCTTC. Translation gives CSASAGQVYGYTF.

This chain uses TRBV20-1 with TRBJ2-7; 10 nucleotides match TRBD1. CDR1 is DFQATT, CDR2 SNEGSKA, per germline (reference sequence). J was trimmed by 9 bases and V by 0 bases; bases with no gene match: 8. There are 14 residues in the CDR3. This CDR3 reads CSARDRTGGRVQYF. The CDR3 nucleotides are TGCAGTGCTAGAGATCGGACAGGGGGTCGTGTGCAGTACTTC.

This clonotype occurred a few times. The rearrangement links TRBV4-1 to TRBJ1-5; D gene ambiguous. CDR1 MGHRA and CDR2 YSYEKL come from the germline V gene. The CDR3 totals 16 residues. Trimming shortened V by 0 bases and J by 2 bases, and 11 bases separated the two germline ends. This CDR3 reads CASSQELGGGNQPQHF. CDR3 nucleotide sequence: TGCGCCAGCAGCCAAGAATTGGGTGGGGGCAATCAGCCCCAGCATTTT.

This clonotype was found a few times. J is TRBJ1-2 and V is TRBV10-3, with TRBD1 matching over 12 bases. This CDR3 is 15 amino acids long. The junction had 10 bases not matched to a gene; V was cut back by 6 bases and J by 8 bases. Germline V lookup: CDR1 ENHRY, CDR2 SYGVKD. CDR3 DNA sequence: TGTGCCATCAGGCCCCCGGGACAGGGGGCTAGGGGCTACACCTTC. Translated, it gives CAIRPPGQGARGYTF.

This clonotype was counted a few times. The chain recombines TRBV12-3 or TRBV12-4 with TRBJ1-2; 12 positions match TRBD1. V was clipped by 5 bases and J by 4 bases; unmatched bases: 5. This CDR3 is 15 amino acids long. CDR3 residues: CASSRDRGQIYGYTF. In nucleotides, the CDR3 is TGTGCCAGCAGTCGGGACAGGGGGCAAATCTATGGCTACACCTTC.

This clonotype was seen more than once but under ten times. This rearrangement joins TRBV4-1 to TRBJ1-1; D not certain. The CDR3 extends over 18 amino acids. Germline V gene lookup returns CDR1 MGHRA and CDR2 YSYEKL. Trimming stripped 3 bases from V and 3 bases from J, with 23 bases between. This CDR3 reads CASSHPRGRVVGDTEAFF. The DNA of the CDR3 is TGCGCCAGCAGCCACCCCCGGGGAAGGGTGGTTGGCGACACTGAAGCTTTCTTT.

The rearrangement uses TRBV27 and TRBJ2-2; tentative D call: TRBD1 (7 bases). The ends were cut back, 1 base at V and 5 bases at J, with 14 bases in the middle. The germline V gene encodes CDR1 MNHEY and CDR2 SMNVEV (reference sequence). This CDR3 region has 16 residues. CDR3 sequence: CASSLYEGAGTGELFF. The CDR3 region has the DNA TGTGCCAGCAGTTTATACGAGGGGGCGGGAACCGGGGAGCTGTTTTTT.